This T cell receptor (beta chain) is drawn from a study of PD-1 blockade in classical Hodgkin lymphoma. The repertoire was sequenced with immunoSEQ multiplex PCR; TCRdb's copy has only in-frame clones and lacks some. Seen here are fewer than 110,000 clones, around 89% observed once, and the top ten hold about 7.1%. All the patients suffered relapse after autologous stem cell transplantation, and brentuximab vedotin exposure differed. The CDR3 is 15 amino acids. Per germline, CDR1 SGHTA and CDR2 FQGNSA. The trim removed 4 bases at V and 7 bases at J, leaving 9 bases unmatched. Study-wide points: Newly diagnosed patients were reported to exhibit reduced baseline TCR diversity relative to healthy donors. Patients newly diagnosed and complete responders had comparable baseline diversity. At C4D1, TCR diversity had climbed significantly for CD4+ cells, though not for CD8+ cells.

Worth noting for this clone: What it recognizes is unknown.

J is TRBJ1-2 and V is TRBV7-2; 10 bases match TRBD1. The receptor's source is a human donor with classical Hodgkin lymphoma. Source: peripheral blood mononuclear cells (PBMCs), taken before the second cycle of nivolumab. Here the CDR3 DNA reads TGTGCCAGCAGCTCGGTTCGACAGGGGGCCAGTGGCTACACCTTC. Protein product: CASSSVRQGASGYTF.